The 5 T cell receptor beta chains given below trace back to one sample, sequenced in a study of blood T cell repertoires in COVID-19. The data were produced by immunoSEQ multiplex PCR, yet TCRdb's version contains in-frame clones alone and is incomplete. The table records more than 150,000 clones, around 91% of them present only once. Source material: peripheral blood. The receptors shown here come from a man aged 50-60 years with acute or convalescent COVID-19.

This clone came up a few times. The V and J genes are TRBV9 and TRBJ2-2, with TRBD1 matching over 8 bases. There are 17 residues in the CDR3. V shed 2 bases, J shed 4 bases, and the junction held 10 bases outside the gene matches. CDR1 and CDR2 from the germline V gene are SGDLS and YYNGEE. The CDR3 spells CASSVRQGILGTGELFF. The CDR3 nucleotides are TGTGCCAGCAGCGTTAGACAGGGGATCTTGGGCACCGGGGAGCTGTTTTTT.

The V call is TRBV3-1 (or the pseudogene TRBV3-2), the J call TRBJ1-4; tentative D call: TRBD1 (5 bases). The V and J ends lost 1 base and 10 bases respectively, with 19 bases between them. CDR1 LGHDT and CDR2 YNNKEL come from the germline V gene (reference sequence). This CDR3 comprises 16 residues. The CDR3 nucleotides read TGTGCCAGCAGCCAAGTAGCCACAGGTCAAGCGGGAAAACTGTTTTTT. It codes for CASSQVATGQAGKLFF.

The chain carries TRBV28 and TRBJ2-7; TRBD2 might be the D (6 bases). The V gene's germline CDR1 is MDHEN and CDR2 SYDVKM. The V end was cut by 5 bases, the J end by 9 bases, with 17 bases between. CDR3 size: 13 residues. In DNA form, the CDR3 reads TGTGCCAGCAGTCTCCCACGGGAGTTCGGGCAGTACTTC. It encodes CASSLPREFGQYF.

V usage is TRBV6-1 and J usage is TRBJ2-6, with a weak D call TRBD1 (5 bases). V lost 2 bases and J lost 1, with 6 bases in between. The length of the CDR3 is 15 residues. Germline V CDR1 and CDR2: MNHNS, SASEGT. The chain's CDR3 is CASSESGSGANVLTF. The CDR3 DNA reads TGTGCCAGCAGTGAATCAGGGTCTGGGGCCAACGTCCTGACTTTC.

This clone has more than one count but fewer than ten. The chain is built from TRBV4-1 and TRBJ1-1; 11 nucleotides match TRBD1. Germline CDR1 and CDR2: MGHRA and YSYEKL. The CDR3 is 15 residues long. V gave up 4 bases and J gave up 5 bases; unmatched junction bases: 6. CDR3 amino acids: CASSPRDRGGTEAFF. The DNA of the CDR3 is TGCGCCAGCAGCCCCCGGGACAGGGGGGGTACTGAAGCTTTCTTT.